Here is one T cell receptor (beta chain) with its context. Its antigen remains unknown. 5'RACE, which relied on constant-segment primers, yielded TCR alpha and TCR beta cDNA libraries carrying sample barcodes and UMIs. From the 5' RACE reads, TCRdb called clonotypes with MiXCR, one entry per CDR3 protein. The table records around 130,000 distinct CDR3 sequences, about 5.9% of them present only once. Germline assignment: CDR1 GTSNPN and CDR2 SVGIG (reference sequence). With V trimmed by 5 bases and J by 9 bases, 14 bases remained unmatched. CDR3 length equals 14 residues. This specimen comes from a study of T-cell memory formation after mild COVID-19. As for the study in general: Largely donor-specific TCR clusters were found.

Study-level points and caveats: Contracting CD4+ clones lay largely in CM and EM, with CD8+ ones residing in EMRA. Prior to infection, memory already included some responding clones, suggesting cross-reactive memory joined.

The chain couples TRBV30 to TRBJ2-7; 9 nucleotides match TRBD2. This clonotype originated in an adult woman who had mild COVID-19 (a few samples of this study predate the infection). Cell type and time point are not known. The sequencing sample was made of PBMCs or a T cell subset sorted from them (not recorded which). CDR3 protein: CAWGTGTSSGRQYF. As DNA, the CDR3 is TGTGCCTGGGGTACCGGGACTAGCAGCGGAAGGCAGTACTTC.